The 30 T cell receptor beta chains below all came from one sample that was sequenced in a study of somatic mutations in cytotoxic T cells in rheumatoid arthritis. The table came from immunoSEQ multiplex PCR; TCRdb's copy has only in-frame clones and leaves some out. The profile shows 6,000 to 9,000 clones, roughly 65% of them singletons. The sample was CD8+ T cells sorted from blood. These receptors originate from a woman aged 40 to 50 in good health.

This clone counts as large. The J gene is TRBJ2-7, the V gene TRBV2; TRBD2 matches at 7 bases. The CDR3 totals 14 residues. V lost 1 base and J lost 4; bases outside the gene matches: 4. Germline values: CDR1 SNHLY, CDR2 FYNNEI. DNA for the CDR3: TGTGCCAGCAGTGAAGGTGCGGGAGAATACGAGCAGTACTTC. Translating it yields CASSEGAGEYEQYF.

This rearrangement joins TRBV28 to TRBJ1-6; TRBD1 matches at 7 bases. Trimming at V came to 8 bases and at J to 9 bases, leaving 16 bases not matched to a gene. Germline V gene lookup returns CDR1 MDHEN and CDR2 SYDVKM. The CDR3 is 16 amino acids. CDR3 residues: CASFPTGVSPSSPLHF. DNA of the CDR3: TGTGCCAGCTTCCCCACAGGGGTGTCTCCAAGTTCACCCCTCCACTTT.

The chain employs TRBV5-5 and TRBJ1-4; 12 bases are a match to TRBD1. Unmatched junction bases numbered 12, after V lost 4 bases and J lost 8 bases. Germline assignment: CDR1 SGHKS and CDR2 YYEKEE (reference sequence). The CDR3 loop spans 17 amino acids. CDR3 residues: CASSPGGQGAVREKLFF. CDR3 in DNA: TGTGCCAGCAGCCCCGGGGGACAGGGGGCGGTCCGGGAAAAACTGTTTTTT.

The V gene is TRBV7-6, the J gene TRBJ1-1, with 7 bases fitting TRBD1. Germline CDR1 is SGHVS and CDR2 is FNYEAQ. This CDR3 has 16 amino acids. J lost 0 bases, V lost 5 bases, and 9 bases had no gene match. As DNA, the CDR3 is TGTGCCAGCAGCCAGGGGGGGACAGAAATGAACACTGAAGCTTTCTTT. It codes for CASSQGGTEMNTEAFF.

This clone was seen more than once but under ten times. The gene calls are TRBV2 and TRBJ2-7, with D perhaps TRBD1 (5 bases). V was clipped by 3 bases and J by 0 bases, with 15 bases between them. The CDR3 runs to 16 residues. Germline V gene data show CDR1 as SNHLY and CDR2 as FYNNEI. The CDR3 is CASSDFDSGSSYEQYF. The CDR3 nucleotides read TGTGCCAGCAGTGACTTCGACAGTGGAAGCTCCTACGAGCAGTACTTC.

The chain is built from TRBV9 and TRBJ2-7; possibly TRBD2 for D (5 bases). CDR1 SGDLS and CDR2 YYNGEE come from the germline V gene. This CDR3 region has 16 residues. The ends were cut back, 4 bases at V and 0 bases at J, with 17 bases in the middle. CDR3 region: CASSPTRGGPSYEQYF. In nucleotides, the CDR3 is TGTGCCAGCAGCCCCACTCGAGGAGGTCCCTCCTACGAGCAGTACTTC.

This chain connects TRBV27 to TRBJ1-1, with a possible D match to TRBD1 (5 bases). The CDR3 length is 13 residues. Germline V CDR1 and CDR2: MNHEY, SMNVEV (reference sequence). Trimming cost V 4 bases and J 6 bases, with 12 bases left between them. CDR3 loop: CASSSRTFPEAFF. In DNA form, the CDR3 reads TGTGCCAGCAGTTCCCGGACATTTCCTGAAGCTTTCTTT.

The genes are TRBV6-1 and TRBJ1-2; tentative D call: TRBD1 (6 bases). Germline CDR1 reads MNHNS; CDR2 reads SASEGT. Trimming took 4 bases from V and 2 from J, leaving 20 bases between them. The CDR3 has 17 residues. CDR3 sequence: CASSGTSRTALNYGYTF. The CDR3 DNA reads TGTGCCAGCAGTGGAACGTCAAGGACAGCTTTGAACTATGGCTACACCTTC.

The rearrangement joins TRBV7-6 to TRBJ2-7; 14 positions agree with TRBD2. The CDR3 is made up of 13 amino acids. Germline V CDR1 and CDR2: SGHVS, FNYEAQ. The junction had 1 base not matched to a gene; V was cut back by 5 bases and J by 7 bases. CDR3 nucleotides: TGTGCCAGCAGCCGACTAGCGGGAGGGGAGCAGTACTTC. It is translated as CASSRLAGGEQYF. Together with reference TRBV7-6 and TRBJ2-7, the CDR3 gives the full variable domain: GAGVSQSPRYKVTKRGQDVALRCDPISGHVSLYWYRQALGQGPEFLTYFNYEAQQDKSGLPNDRFSAERPEGSISTLTIQRTEQRDSAMYRCASSRLAGGEQYFGPGTRLTVT.

The chain uses TRBV21-1 and TRBJ2-5; the table calls TRBD2, which could not be checked here. TRBV21-1 is a listed pseudogene. CDR3 size: 18 residues. The CDR3 spells CASSISLSGGTEWETQYF. CDR3 in DNA: TGTGCCAGCAGCATCTCCTTGTCGGGAGGGACCGAGTGGGAGACCCAGTACTTC.

This chain joins TRBV30 and TRBJ1-1; tentatively, D is TRBD1 (5 bases). Trimming left V 6 bases short and J 13 bases short, with 15 bases between. This CDR3 is 10 amino acids long. CDR1 and CDR2 (germline): GTSNPN, SVGIG (reference sequence). This chain's CDR3 is CACRDQAFFF. The DNA for the CDR3 is TGTGCCTGCCGGGACCAGGCTTTTTTCTTT.

The chain couples TRBV19 to TRBJ1-1, with D unresolved. This CDR3 spans 15 amino acids. Per germline, CDR1 LNHDA and CDR2 SQIVND (reference sequence). Trimming pared 8 bases from V and 4 bases from J, leaving 20 bases between. The CDR3 region is CASLKNSGGGTEAFF. CDR3 nucleotide sequence: TGTGCCAGTCTTAAGAACAGCGGCGGTGGCACTGAAGCTTTCTTT.

The chain recombines TRBV7-6 with TRBJ2-1, with 9 bases matching TRBD1. The J segment lost 7 bases and the V segment lost 0 bases, leaving 4 bases of the junction unmatched. This CDR3 is 15 amino acids long. Germline V gives CDR1 SGHVS, CDR2 FNYEAQ. For the CDR3, the DNA is TGTGCCAGCAGCTTAGCTGGACAGGGGTTGAATGAGCAGTTCTTC. This codes for CASSLAGQGLNEQFF.

This rearrangement joins TRBV7-8 to TRBJ2-3, with no clear D. The CDR3 spans 13 residues. CDR1 and CDR2 (germline): SGHVS, FQNEAQ. V gave up 5 bases and J gave up 3 bases, with 9 bases separating them. The chain's CDR3 is CASSTYSTDTQYF. CDR3 DNA sequence: TGTGCCAGCAGCACTTACAGTACAGATACGCAGTATTTT.

This chain links TRBV7-8 with TRBJ2-1; the D is unclear. This CDR3 comprises 18 residues. The V and J ends lost 1 base and 4 bases respectively, with 20 bases between them. Germline V gene sequence: CDR1 SGHVS, CDR2 FQNEAQ. As DNA, the CDR3 is TGTGCCAGCAGCTTAGAAGTCTTGTATAAAGTGGGGTACAATGAGCAGTTCTTC. It codes for CASSLEVLYKVGYNEQFF.

The rearrangement uses TRBV27 and TRBJ1-1; unclear D gene. Trimming took off 7 bases at V and 11 bases at J, with 14 bases between the two ends. The germline V gene encodes CDR1 MNHEY and CDR2 SMNVEV (reference sequence). The CDR3 is made up of 11 amino acids. The CDR3 protein is CASTGGMWAFF. The CDR3 DNA is TGTGCCAGCACCGGCGGGATGTGGGCTTTCTTT.

J is TRBJ2-1 and V is TRBV5-5; no definite D call. There are 15 residues in the CDR3. CDR1 is SGHKS, CDR2 YYEKEE, per germline (reference sequence). The V gene lost 4 bases and the J gene lost 0 bases, with 11 bases spanning the gap. CDR3 coding DNA: TGTGCCAGCAGCCTACAGTTGAGCTCCTACAATGAGCAGTTCTTC. Translating it yields CASSLQLSSYNEQFF.

V usage is TRBV15 and J usage is TRBJ2-2; D is perhaps TRBD2 (6 bases). The V end lost 2 bases, the J end lost 4 bases, and 8 bases lay between the germline ends. CDR3 length equals 14 residues. Germline CDR1 and CDR2: LNHNV and YYDKDF (reference sequence). The CDR3 sequence: CATSRFGGTGELFF. Here the CDR3 DNA reads TGTGCCACCAGCAGATTCGGGGGCACCGGGGAGCTGTTTTTT.

This rearrangement joins TRBV19 to TRBJ2-2; D is possibly TRBD1 (5 bases). The CDR3 extends over 17 amino acids. Trimming took 7 bases from V and 0 from J, leaving 18 bases between them. CDR1 and CDR2 (germline): LNHDA, SQIVND (reference sequence). CDR3 loop: CASTPKTTGANTGELFF. The DNA for the CDR3 is TGTGCCAGTACTCCCAAAACTACAGGAGCGAACACCGGGGAGCTGTTTTTT.

There are a few counts of this clone. The chain joins TRBV15 to TRBJ1-2, with D perhaps matching TRBD1 (6 bases). V dropped 3 bases and J dropped 4 bases, with 15 bases sitting between them. The CDR3 is made up of 15 amino acids. The germline gives CDR1 LNHNV, CDR2 YYDKDF (reference sequence). In nucleotides, the CDR3 is TGTGCCACCAGCAGCGGGCCTTGGACAGTCTATGGCTACACCTTC. Translated: CATSSGPWTVYGYTF.

This clone was picked up a small number of times. V gene TRBV5-4 combines with J gene TRBJ1-2; 11 nucleotides match TRBD1. With V trimmed by 4 bases and J by 8 bases, 7 bases remained unmatched. CDR3 length: 14 residues. Germline-derived CDR1 and CDR2 are SGHNT and YYREEE (reference sequence). The CDR3 reads CASSVPGQGGGYTF. The CDR3 coding sequence is TGTGCCAGCAGCGTGCCGGGACAGGGGGGAGGCTACACCTTC. The variable domain in full, completed from reference TRBV5-4 and TRBJ1-2, reads ETGVTQSPTHLIKTRGQQVTLRCSSQSGHNTVSWYQQALGQGPQFIFQYYREEENGRGNFPPRFSGLQFPNYSSELNVNALELDDSALYLCASSVPGQGGGYTFGSGTRLTVV.

The rearrangement joins TRBV10-1 to TRBJ2-1; 7 nucleotides match TRBD2. Germline V gene lookup returns CDR1 WNHNN and CDR2 SYGVQD (reference sequence). The CDR3 totals 15 residues. The V segment lost 4 bases and the J segment 8 bases; nucleotides outside the gene matches: 11. CDR3 bases: TGCGCCAGCAGTGGAGCGGGGAGAATGTCAGATGAGCAGTTCTTC. Translating it yields CASSGAGRMSDEQFF.

V gene TRBV7-2 combines with J gene TRBJ1-4, with no clear D. This CDR3 is built from 14 residues. CDR1 is SGHTA, CDR2 FQGNSA, per germline. The germline V and J ends were trimmed by 5 bases and 5 bases, with 12 bases remaining between them. This chain's CDR3 is CASSPWSGNEKLFF. The CDR3 region has the DNA TGTGCCAGCAGCCCCTGGAGTGGGAATGAAAAACTGTTTTTT.

V and J are TRBV21-1 and TRBJ1-2. TRBV21-1 is assigned pseudogene status. This CDR3 contains 14 residues. The CDR3 coding sequence is TGTGCCAGCAGCAAAGCGCCCCAAAGCTATGGCTACACCTTC. It translates to CASSKAPQSYGYTF.

The DNA of the CDR3 is TGTGCCAGCAGCTCTGGGACAGGGGGAGGGGAGCAGTACTTC. Translated, it gives CASSSGTGGGEQYF. The V call is TRBV13, the J call TRBJ2-7, with 11 bases aligning to TRBD1. From germline, CDR1 is PRHDT and CDR2 FYEKMQ (reference sequence). The CDR3 loop spans 14 amino acids. With V trimmed by 4 bases and J by 7 bases, 6 bases remained unmatched. The complete variable domain, with remaining parts taken from reference TRBV13 and TRBJ2-7, reads AAGVIQSPRHLIKEKRETATLKCYPIPRHDTVYWYQQGPGQDPQFLISFYEKMQSDKGSIPDRFSAQQFSDYHSELNMSSLELGDSALYFCASSSGTGGGEQYFGPGTRLTVT.

The chain couples TRBV5-4 to TRBJ1-2; D call uncertain. The length of the CDR3 is 13 residues. Looked up from germline, CDR1 is SGHNT and CDR2 is YYREEE (reference sequence). V dropped 0 bases and J dropped 0 bases, with 3 bases sitting between them. The CDR3 sequence: CASSLETNYGYTF. The CDR3 nucleotides read TGTGCCAGCAGCTTGGAGACTAACTATGGCTACACCTTC.

This clone was detected a few times. The chain combines TRBV11-2 with TRBJ2-7; 7 bases are a match to TRBD1. Trimming removed 3 bases from V and 3 bases from J; junction bases left unmatched: 8. The germline V gene has CDR1 SGHAT and CDR2 FQNNGV. The CDR3 sequence is 15 residues long. The CDR3 nucleotides read TGTGCCAGCAGCTTGGGGGACAGCAAAGTCTACGAGCAGTACTTC. This gives the protein CASSLGDSKVYEQYF.

This clone was observed a few times. J is TRBJ2-1 and V is TRBV27, with D unclear. Trimming took 5 bases from V and 3 from J, leaving 11 bases between them. The CDR3 spans 14 residues. Germline V CDR1 and CDR2: MNHEY, SMNVEV (reference sequence). This CDR3 is CASSLVSGYNEQFF. In nucleotides, the CDR3 is TGTGCCAGCAGTCTCGTATCGGGCTACAATGAGCAGTTCTTC.

The rearrangement uses TRBV15 and TRBJ2-3; no reliable D call. The CDR3 runs 14 residues. Germline values: CDR1 LNHNV, CDR2 YYDKDF (reference sequence). With 1 base removed from V and 9 bases from J, the gap between germline ends came to 14 bases. In DNA form, the CDR3 reads TGTGCCACCAGCAGAGGGGTGGAGACGCGAACGCAGTATTTT. Protein product: CATSRGVETRTQYF.

The chain employs TRBV6-5 and TRBJ2-1; the D is unclear. Per the germline V gene, CDR1 is MNHEY and CDR2 is SVGAGI. The CDR3 length is 13 residues. V lost 3 bases and J lost 4, with 7 bases in between. The CDR3 sequence: CASSYGRYNEQFF. CDR3 nucleotides: TGTGCCAGCAGTTATGGGCGGTACAATGAGCAGTTCTTC.